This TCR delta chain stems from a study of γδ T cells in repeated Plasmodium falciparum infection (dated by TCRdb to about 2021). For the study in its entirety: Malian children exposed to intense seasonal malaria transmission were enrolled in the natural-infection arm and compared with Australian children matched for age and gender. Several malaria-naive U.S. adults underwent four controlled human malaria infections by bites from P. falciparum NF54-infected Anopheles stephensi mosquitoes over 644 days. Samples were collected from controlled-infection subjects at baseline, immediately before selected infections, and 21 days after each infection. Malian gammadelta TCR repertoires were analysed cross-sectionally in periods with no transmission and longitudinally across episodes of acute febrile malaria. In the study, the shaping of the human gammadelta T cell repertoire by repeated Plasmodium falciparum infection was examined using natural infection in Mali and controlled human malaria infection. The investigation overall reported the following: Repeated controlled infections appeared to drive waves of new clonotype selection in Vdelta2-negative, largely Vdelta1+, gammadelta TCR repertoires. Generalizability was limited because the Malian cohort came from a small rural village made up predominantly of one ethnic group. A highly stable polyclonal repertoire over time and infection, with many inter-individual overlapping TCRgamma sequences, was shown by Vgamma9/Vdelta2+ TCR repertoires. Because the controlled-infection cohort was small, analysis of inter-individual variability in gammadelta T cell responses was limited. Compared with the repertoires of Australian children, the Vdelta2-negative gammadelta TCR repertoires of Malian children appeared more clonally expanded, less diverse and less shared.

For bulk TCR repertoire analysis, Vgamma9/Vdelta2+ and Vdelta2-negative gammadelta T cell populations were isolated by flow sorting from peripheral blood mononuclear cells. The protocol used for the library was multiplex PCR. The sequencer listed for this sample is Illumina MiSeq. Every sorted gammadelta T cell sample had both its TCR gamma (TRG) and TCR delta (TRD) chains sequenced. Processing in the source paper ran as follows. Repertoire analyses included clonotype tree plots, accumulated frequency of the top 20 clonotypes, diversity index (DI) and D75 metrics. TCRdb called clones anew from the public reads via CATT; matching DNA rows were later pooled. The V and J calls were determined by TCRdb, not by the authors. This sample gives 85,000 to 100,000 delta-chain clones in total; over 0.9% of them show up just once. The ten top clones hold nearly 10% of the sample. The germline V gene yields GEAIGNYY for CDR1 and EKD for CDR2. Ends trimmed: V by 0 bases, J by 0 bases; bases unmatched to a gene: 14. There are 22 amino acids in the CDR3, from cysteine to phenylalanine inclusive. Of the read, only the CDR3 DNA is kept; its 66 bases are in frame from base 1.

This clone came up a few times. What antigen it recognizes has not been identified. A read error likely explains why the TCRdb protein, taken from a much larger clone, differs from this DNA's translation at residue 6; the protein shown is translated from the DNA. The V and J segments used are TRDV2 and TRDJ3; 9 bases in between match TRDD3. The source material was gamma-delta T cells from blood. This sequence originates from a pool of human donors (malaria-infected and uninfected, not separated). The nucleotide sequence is TGTGCCTGTGACACCGGGGACATTACTGGGGGACAAAGCTCCTGGGACACCCGACAGATGTTTTTC. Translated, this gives CACDTGDITGGQSSWDTRQMFF.